This T cell receptor (beta chain) was captured in a study of monozygotic twins with inflammatory bowel disease. The CDR3 is made up of 15 amino acids. Germline lookup yields CDR1 MGHRA and CDR2 YSYEKL. Template switching appended UMIs that held a 6-nucleotide sample barcode. From the 5' RACE reads, TCRdb lists one entry per CDR3 protein and no DNA. The sample's table shows 110,000 to 150,000 distinct CDR3 sequences. The blood volume drawn from each donor was more than 2 ml. Total RNA was isolated from whole blood without T cell sorting. The receptor comes from a human donor with ulcerative colitis or Crohn's disease, or a healthy co-twin of an affected twin (not recorded which). This chain links TRBV4-1 with TRBJ1-1; without DNA, the TCRdb call of TRBD1 cannot be checked. Material: blood. CDR3 protein: CASSQVDRVNTEAFF.